This T cell receptor beta chain was sequenced in a study of T cells in localized non-small cell lung cancer. Germline values: CDR1 SGHAT, CDR2 FQNNGV. The length of the CDR3 is 13 residues. Trimming took off 1 base at V and 0 bases at J, with 1 base between the two ends. The assay was immunoSEQ multiplex PCR, and TCRdb's table has in-frame clones only and misses some. The table shows tens of thousands of clones, with about nine tenths occurring only once. Here the sequenced sample was peripheral blood mononuclear cells, taken before any cancer treatment. The chain has TRBV11-2 and TRBJ2-1; no definite D call. This receptor was taken from a male donor at least 60 years old with stage II lung adenocarcinoma. CDR3 residues: CASSLASYNEQFF. In nucleotides, the CDR3 is TGTGCCAGCAGCTTAGCCTCCTACAATGAGCAGTTCTTC.